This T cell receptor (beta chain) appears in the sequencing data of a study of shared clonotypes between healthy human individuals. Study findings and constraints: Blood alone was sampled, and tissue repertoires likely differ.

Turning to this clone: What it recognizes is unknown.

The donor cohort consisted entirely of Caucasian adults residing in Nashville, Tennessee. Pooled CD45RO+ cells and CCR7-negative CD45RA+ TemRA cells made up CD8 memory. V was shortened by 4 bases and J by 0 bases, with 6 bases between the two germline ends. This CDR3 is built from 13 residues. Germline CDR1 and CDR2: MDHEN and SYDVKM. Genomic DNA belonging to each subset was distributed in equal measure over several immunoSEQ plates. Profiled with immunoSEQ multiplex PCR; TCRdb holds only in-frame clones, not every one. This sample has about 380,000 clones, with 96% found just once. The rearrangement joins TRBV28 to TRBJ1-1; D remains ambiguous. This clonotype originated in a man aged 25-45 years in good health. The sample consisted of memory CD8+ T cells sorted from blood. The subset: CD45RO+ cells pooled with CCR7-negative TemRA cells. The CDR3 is CASSYGMNTEAFF. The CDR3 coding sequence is TGTGCCAGCAGTTACGGAATGAACACTGAAGCTTTCTTT.